One and the same sample provided the 23 T cell receptor beta chains below, sequenced in a study of blood T cell repertoires in COVID-19. Generated by immunoSEQ multiplex PCR, the TCRdb table keeps only in-frame clones and is missing some. The top ten clones hold nearly 9.5% of a sample with about 210,000 clones, 81% of them seen once. The specimen was PBMCs or T cells enriched from blood (not recorded which). These receptors all come from a man aged 35-49 years who had recovered from COVID-19.

V is TRBV5-8 and J is TRBJ1-1; D gene uncertain. CDR3 size: 14 residues. Trimming took off 1 base at V and 1 base at J, with 8 bases between the two ends. Germline V lookup: CDR1 SGHTS, CDR2 YDEGEE. This CDR3 is CASSLRRGNTEAFF. The CDR3 DNA sequence: TGTGCCAGCAGCTTGAGGCGGGGGAACACTGAAGCTTTCTTT.

V is TRBV14 and J is TRBJ1-1; the D is unclear. This CDR3 is 14 amino acids long. Looked up from germline, CDR1 is SGHDN and CDR2 is FVKESK. Trimming removed 10 bases from V and 6 bases from J, with 21 bases in between. The CDR3 protein is CATSEPWLAPEAFF. In DNA form, the CDR3 reads TGTGCCACCTCCGAACCCTGGCTCGCCCCTGAAGCTTTCTTT.

This clone occurred a few times. The chain uses TRBV6-6 and TRBJ2-2; unclear D gene. This CDR3 has 14 residues. CDR1 MNHNY and CDR2 SVGAGI come from the germline V gene (reference sequence). V gave up 2 bases and J gave up 7 bases, with 11 bases separating them. DNA of the CDR3: TGTGCCAGCAGTTACGTCGTCGAGGTCGGGGAGCTGTTTTTT. It codes for CASSYVVEVGELFF.

In this sample, this clone turned up a few times. J is TRBJ2-1 and V is TRBV5-1; 10 bases are a match to TRBD2. CDR1 and CDR2 (germline): SGHRS, YFSETQ. J was trimmed by 8 bases and V by 0 bases; bases with no gene match: 5. The CDR3 consists of 15 residues. CDR3 sequence (DNA): TGCGCCAGCAGCTTGGGGCTAGCGGGGGTTGATGAGCAGTTCTTC. It specifies CASSLGLAGVDEQFF.

The J gene is TRBJ2-3, the V gene TRBV5-1; TRBD2 matches at 9 bases. Trimming cost V 0 bases and J 4 bases; bases outside gene matches: 6. The CDR3 extends over 16 amino acids. Germline assignment: CDR1 SGHRS and CDR2 YFSETQ. This CDR3 is CASSLAPAGGSDTQYF. CDR3 DNA: TGCGCCAGCAGCTTGGCCCCAGCGGGAGGCTCAGATACGCAGTATTTT. The whole variable domain, remainder taken from reference TRBV5-1 and TRBJ2-3, is KAGVTQTPRYLIKTRGQQVTLSCSPISGHRSVSWYQQTPGQGLQFLFEYFSETQRNKGNFPGRFSGRQFSNSRSEMNVSTLELGDSALYLCASSLAPAGGSDTQYFGPGTRLTVL.

This clone was detected a few times. This chain uses TRBV19 with TRBJ1-1; TRBD1 matches 7 bases. J lost 5 bases, V lost 7 bases, and 10 bases had no gene match. The CDR3 covers 14 residues. Germline assignment: CDR1 LNHDA and CDR2 SQIVND (reference sequence). CDR3 nucleotide sequence: TGTGCCAGTACCCCGAAGGGGGCGGTGACTGAAGCTTTCTTT. It is translated as CASTPKGAVTEAFF.

This chain uses TRBV27 with TRBJ2-1, with 10 bases identical to TRBD2. Per the germline V gene, CDR1 is MNHEY and CDR2 is SMNVEV (reference sequence). Trimming cost V 5 bases and J 8 bases; bases outside gene matches: 9. The CDR3 is made up of 15 amino acids. Here the CDR3 reads CASSPEREGLDEQFF. The CDR3 region has the DNA TGTGCCAGCAGTCCAGAGCGGGAGGGCCTAGATGAGCAGTTCTTC.

The CDR3 spells CASSLQGPNQPQHF. As DNA, the CDR3 is TGTGCCAGCAGTCTACAGGGGCCGAATCAGCCCCAGCATTTT. V usage is TRBV2 and J usage is TRBJ1-5; 7 bases are shared with TRBD1. The germline V gene has CDR1 SNHLY and CDR2 FYNNEI. This CDR3 is 14 amino acids long. With 5 bases clipped from V and 4 bases from J, the junction kept 5 bases outside the gene matches. Using reference TRBV2 and TRBJ1-5 for the parts outside the CDR3, the full variable domain is EPEVTQTPSHQVTQMGQEVILRCVPISNHLYFYWYRQILGQKVEFLVSFYNNEISEKSEIFDDQFSVERPDGSNFTLKIRSTKLEDSAMYFCASSLQGPNQPQHFGDGTRLSIL.

This clone was found once. The rearrangement joins TRBV5-1 to TRBJ1-1; 8 bases map to TRBD1. The V gene end was trimmed by 1 base and the J gene end by 7 bases; junction bases not matched to a gene: 9. This CDR3 has 15 amino acids. The germline V gene encodes CDR1 SGHRS and CDR2 YFSETQ. In DNA form, the CDR3 reads TGCGCCAGCAGCTTGAGACAGGGGCGGGAGGGTGAAGCTTTCTTT. It yields the protein CASSLRQGREGEAFF.

This clone was detected only a few times. This rearrangement joins TRBV7-9 to TRBJ2-5; no clear D gene. This CDR3 has 13 amino acids. The V and J ends lost 0 bases and 5 bases respectively, with 7 bases between them. Germline CDR1 reads SEHNR; CDR2 reads FQNEAQ (reference sequence). CDR3 sequence (DNA): TGTGCCAGCAGCTTAGCCTGGAGTGAGACCCAGTACTTC. Amino acid sequence: CASSLAWSETQYF.

The chain couples TRBV19 to TRBJ2-2; tentatively, D is TRBD2 (6 bases). The CDR3 contains 15 residues. Germline V lookup: CDR1 LNHDA, CDR2 SQIVND (reference sequence). V lost 3 bases to trimming and J lost 6 bases, with 14 bases between them. CDR3 residues: CASSMGTWGAGELFF. The CDR3, as DNA: TGTGCCAGTAGTATGGGGACGTGGGGGGCCGGGGAGCTGTTTTTT.

The chain links TRBV18 to TRBJ1-3; D perhaps matches TRBD1 (6 bases). Trimming removed 3 bases from V and 0 bases from J, with 12 bases in between. The CDR3 is 16 residues long. CDR1 and CDR2 from the germline V gene are KGHSH and LQKENI. Here the CDR3 reads CASSPPGAFSGNTIYF. The DNA of the CDR3 is TGTGCCAGCTCACCCCCAGGGGCCTTCTCTGGAAACACCATATATTTT.

V gene TRBV19 combines with J gene TRBJ1-3; D is uncertain. The CDR3 runs 13 residues. Germline CDR1 LNHDA, CDR2 SQIVND (reference sequence). Trimming took off 6 bases at V and 0 bases at J, with 6 bases between the two ends. The CDR3 coding sequence is TGTGCCAGTAGAGTCGGCTCTGGAAACACCATATATTTT. This codes for CASRVGSGNTIYF.

This clone was seen only a few times. The CDR3 loop is CSVVSVYEQYF. CDR3 sequence (DNA): TGCAGCGTTGTGTCCGTCTACGAGCAGTACTTC. This chain uses TRBV29-1 with TRBJ2-7; D is ambiguous. V dropped 4 bases and J dropped 3 bases, with 7 bases sitting between them. This CDR3 is built from 11 residues. CDR1 and CDR2 from the germline V gene are SQVTM and ANQGSEA.

The chain couples TRBV2 to TRBJ1-2, with D maybe TRBD1 (6 bases). V lost 8 bases, J lost 7 bases, and 20 bases lay in between. Germline V gene lookup returns CDR1 SNHLY and CDR2 FYNNEI. The CDR3 consists of 14 residues. In DNA form, the CDR3 reads TGTGCCAGCTTAAACAGGGCAGGGGTTTTTGGCTACACCTTC. Protein: CASLNRAGVFGYTF. The variable domain in full, completed from reference TRBV2 and TRBJ1-2, reads EPEVTQTPSHQVTQMGQEVILRCVPISNHLYFYWYRQILGQKVEFLVSFYNNEISEKSEIFDDQFSVERPDGSNFTLKIRSTKLEDSAMYFCASLNRAGVFGYTFGSGTRLTVV.

This chain joins TRBV18 and TRBJ1-1; D perhaps matches TRBD1 (6 bases). The CDR3 spans 16 residues. The V gene lost 0 bases and the J gene lost 2 bases, with 13 bases spanning the gap. CDR1 and CDR2 (germline): KGHSH, LQKENI. CDR3 in amino acids: CASSPPNGQRNTEAFF. CDR3 bases: TGTGCCAGCTCACCACCAAATGGACAGAGAAACACTGAAGCTTTCTTT. Using reference TRBV18 and TRBJ1-1 for the parts outside the CDR3, the full variable domain is NAGVMQNPRHLVRRRGQEARLRCSPMKGHSHVYWYRQLPEEGLKFMVYLQKENIIDESGMPKERFSAEFPKEGPSILRIQQVVRGDSAAYFCASSPPNGQRNTEAFFGQGTRLTVV.

The chain recombines TRBV5-4 with TRBJ2-3; 7 bases match TRBD1. The CDR3 has 14 amino acids. Trimming cost V 4 bases and J 6 bases; bases outside gene matches: 8. The germline CDR1 and CDR2 sequences are SGHNT and YYREEE (reference sequence). CDR3 protein: CASSPGQLADTQYF. CDR3 bases: TGTGCCAGCAGCCCGGGACAGCTCGCTGATACGCAGTATTTT.

The chain has TRBV2 and TRBJ2-1, with a tentative D call TRBD2 (6 bases). Germline V gives CDR1 SNHLY, CDR2 FYNNEI. V lost 5 bases to trimming and J lost 9 bases, with 14 bases between them. CDR3 length: 13 residues. The CDR3 loop reads CASSFERRGEQFF. CDR3 bases: TGTGCCAGCAGTTTTGAACGGCGGGGTGAGCAGTTCTTC.

Only one count was recorded for this clone. This chain links TRBV19 with TRBJ1-2, with a weak D call TRBD1 (6 bases). The V gene's germline CDR1 is LNHDA and CDR2 SQIVND (reference sequence). The CDR3 spans 13 residues. V was pared by 5 bases and J by 8 bases, with 15 bases between. CDR3 sequence: CASSLDSRRGYTF. The CDR3 coding sequence is TGTGCCAGTAGTTTGGACAGCCGAAGGGGCTACACCTTC. Using reference TRBV19 and TRBJ1-2 for the parts outside the CDR3, the full variable domain is DGGITQSPKYLFRKEGQNVTLSCEQNLNHDAMYWYRQDPGQGLRLIYYSQIVNDFQKGDIAEGYSVSREKKESFPLTVTSAQKNPTAFYLCASSLDSRRGYTFGSGTRLTVV.

This chain joins TRBV23-1 and TRBJ1-1; unclear D gene. TRBV23-1 is assigned to the ORF class and has an uncertain function. The V and J ends lost 1 base and 2 bases respectively, with 14 bases between them. The CDR3 has 16 residues. This CDR3 reads CASSQYFWGANTEAFF. The CDR3 DNA follows: TGCGCCAGCAGTCAATACTTCTGGGGAGCAAACACTGAAGCTTTCTTT.

The chain links TRBV5-4 to TRBJ1-3; possible D gene TRBD1, 5 bases. Per germline, CDR1 SGHNT and CDR2 YYREEE (reference sequence). The CDR3 covers 14 residues. V was cut by 3 bases and J by 2 bases, with 9 bases left in between. CDR3 region: CASSWRGAGNTIYF. CDR3 DNA sequence: TGTGCCAGCAGCTGGAGGGGAGCTGGAAACACCATATATTTT.

This clone occurred once. The chain employs TRBV5-4 and TRBJ2-2, with TRBD1 identical over 8 bases. Trimming at V came to 5 bases and at J to 4 bases, leaving 4 bases not matched to a gene. The CDR3 is made up of 14 amino acids. Germline V gene lookup returns CDR1 SGHNT and CDR2 YYREEE (reference sequence). The CDR3 bases are TGTGCCAGCAGTCGGACAGGGAGCACCGGGGAGCTGTTTTTT. Amino acids: CASSRTGSTGELFF.

This chain uses TRBV10-1 with TRBJ1-5; the match to TRBD1 covers 8 bases. CDR1 is WNHNN, CDR2 SYGVQD, per germline (reference sequence). V lost 6 bases to trimming and J lost 6 bases; unmatched junction nucleotides: 4. The CDR3 loop spans 13 amino acids. In DNA, the CDR3 is TGCGCCAGCAGCAGACAGGGGTCTCAGCCCCAGCATTTT. Amino acids: CASSRQGSQPQHF.